The clone carrying this TCR beta chain was recorded once. These data are taken from a study of blood T cell repertoires in COVID-19. Measured with immunoSEQ multiplex PCR; TCRdb has only the in-frame clones, and not every one. Here the sample spans about 180,000 clones, 70% to 85% being singletons. The CDR3 totals 14 residues. J was trimmed by 6 bases and V by 3 bases; bases with no gene match: 5. Germline assignment: CDR1 SGDLS and CDR2 YYNGEE. This sequence originates from a human donor in a cohort sampled during active COVID-19. The V gene is TRBV9, the J gene TRBJ2-7; 11 bases map to TRBD2. Material: peripheral blood. CDR3 residues: CASSALTSGAEQYF. DNA for the CDR3: TGTGCCAGCAGCGCCCTGACTAGCGGGGCCGAGCAGTACTTC.